This is a list of T cell receptor beta chains from one sample in a study of T cells in localized non-small cell lung cancer. TCRdb keeps only in-frame clones here, not all; method: immunoSEQ multiplex PCR. The repertoire includes under 15,000 clones, 85% to 90% of them detected once, and under 25% sits in the top ten. The material was peripheral blood, obtained before any cancer treatment. The receptors here all came from a male donor at least 60 years old with stage I lung adenocarcinoma. Each CDR3 is given with its conserved first and last residue.

j_call | v_call | cdr3_aa
TRBJ2-7 | TRBV5-4 | CATRALSGQGGFLHEQYF
TRBJ2-5 | TRBV7-9 | CASSPLAVETQYF
TRBJ2-2 | TRBV4-3 | CASSHLDRAGELFF
TRBJ2-7 | TRBV2 | CASSAGQAYEQYF
TRBJ2-3 | TRBV7-9 | CASSLEGTRGTDTQYF
TRBJ1-3 | TRBV7-2 | CASSLVNRAPGNTIYF
TRBJ2-1 | TRBV7-9 | CASSLKQEGPFF
TRBJ2-3 | TRBV6-1 | CASSERVGDTQYF
TRBJ2-1 | TRBV5-8 | CASTPRGGVGNEQFF
TRBJ1-5 | TRBV5-5 | CASSLGVTVNQPQHF
TRBJ1-5 | TRBV11-2 | CASSLDRDQPQHF
TRBJ2-7 | TRBV19 | CASSYTAGVYEQYF